The 18 T cell receptor beta chains reported below all come from one sample, sequenced in a study of blood T cell repertoires in COVID-19. Produced via immunoSEQ multiplex PCR; TCRdb's table is partial and in-frame only. The table shows about 310,000 clones, with roughly 87% occurring only once. The specimen sequenced was peripheral blood. The receptors originated from a man in his fifties or sixties with active or convalescent COVID-19.

V is TRBV29-1 and J is TRBJ2-3; perhaps TRBD2 as D (6 bases). Germline CDR1 SQVTM, CDR2 ANQGSEA. Trimming stripped 4 bases from V and 2 bases from J, with 16 bases between. The CDR3 runs to 15 residues. CDR3 sequence: CSVVRVSGVTDTQYF. The CDR3 DNA is TGCAGCGTTGTAAGGGTGTCGGGGGTCACAGATACGCAGTATTTT.

The chain has TRBV18 and TRBJ1-6; TRBD1 is a possible D gene (6 bases). The CDR3 covers 15 residues. The germline V gene has CDR1 KGHSH and CDR2 LQKENI. Trimming took off 3 bases at V and 7 bases at J, with 13 bases between the two ends. The CDR3 is CASSPQGNGNSPLHF. As DNA, the CDR3 is TGTGCCAGCTCACCCCAGGGGAACGGGAATTCACCCCTCCACTTT.

The chain couples TRBV2 to TRBJ1-1; 9 bases map to TRBD1. CDR1 SNHLY and CDR2 FYNNEI come from the germline V gene. This CDR3 has 14 residues. V dropped 8 bases and J dropped 2; count of bases not matched to a gene: 6. In DNA form, the CDR3 reads TGTGCCAGCCTAAAGACAGGGGGTAACACTGAAGCTTTCTTT. Residues: CASLKTGGNTEAFF.

The V gene is TRBV29-1, the J gene TRBJ2-7, with D possibly matching TRBD1 (5 bases). Trimming pared 4 bases from V and 6 bases from J, leaving 22 bases between. The CDR3 has 15 amino acids. The V gene's germline CDR1 is SQVTM and CDR2 ANQGSEA. CDR3 bases: TGCAGCGTTGGGGTCGATGACCGCCCTGGGGCCGAGCAGTACTTC. Translated, it gives CSVGVDDRPGAEQYF.

The chain recombines TRBV13 with TRBJ1-1; TRBD1 agrees at 7 bases. V trimming: 11 bases; J trimming: 5 bases; junction bases outside the gene matches: 11. Germline loops: CDR1 PRHDT, CDR2 FYEKMQ (reference sequence). The CDR3 consists of 13 residues. The CDR3 coding sequence is TGTGCCTCGCAGACAGGGACGAGGACTGAAGCTTTCTTT. This gives the protein CASQTGTRTEAFF. The entire variable domain, with the rest obtained from reference TRBV13 and TRBJ1-1, is as follows: AAGVIQSPRHLIKEKRETATLKCYPIPRHDTVYWYQQGPGQDPQFLISFYEKMQSDKGSIPDRFSAQQFSDYHSELNMSSLELGDSALYFCASQTGTRTEAFFGQGTRLTVV.

The J gene is TRBJ2-2, the V gene TRBV7-3; a possible D gene is TRBD2 (5 bases). The CDR3 loop spans 13 amino acids. Trimming removed 4 bases at V and 4 bases at J, with 7 bases between. Germline CDR1 SGHTA, CDR2 FQGTGA. The CDR3 bases are TGTGCCAGCAGCTGGGGAGTCACCGGGGAGCTGTTTTTT. Residues: CASSWGVTGELFF.

The gene calls are TRBV3-1 (or the pseudogene TRBV3-2) and TRBJ2-6, with TRBD1 as a possible D gene (5 bases). The CDR3 totals 17 residues. V lost 4 bases and J 0 bases, leaving 13 bases between the germline ends. CDR1 and CDR2 (germline): LGHDT, YNNKEL (reference sequence). For the CDR3, the DNA is TGTGCCAGCAGCCCCGTCAGGGTTCTCTCTGGGGCCAACGTCCTGACTTTC. Its translation is CASSPVRVLSGANVLTF.

The chain couples TRBV10-3 to TRBJ2-7; no clear D. Per the germline V gene, CDR1 is ENHRY and CDR2 is SYGVKD. The CDR3 has 15 residues. With 0 bases removed from V and 0 bases from J, the gap between germline ends came to 9 bases. CDR3: CAISESGPNSYEQYF. The CDR3 DNA reads TGTGCCATCAGTGAGTCCGGTCCCAACTCCTACGAGCAGTACTTC.

This chain joins TRBV19 and TRBJ2-5, with D unresolved. Germline V gene sequence: CDR1 LNHDA, CDR2 SQIVND (reference sequence). CDR3 length equals 13 residues. Trimming shortened V by 3 bases and J by 1 base, and 6 bases separated the two germline ends. The chain's CDR3 is CASSMVLQETQYF. Written as DNA, the CDR3 is TGTGCCAGTAGTATGGTACTCCAAGAGACCCAGTACTTC.

The genes are TRBV19 and TRBJ2-7, with D possibly being TRBD2 (5 bases). The CDR3 has 16 residues. Deletions cut 1 base from V and 5 bases from J, with 18 bases between. Germline V CDR1 and CDR2: LNHDA, SQIVND (reference sequence). The CDR3 reads CASSIGLGTPRDEQYF. CDR3 coding DNA: TGTGCCAGTAGTATAGGTCTGGGAACACCGAGGGACGAGCAGTACTTC.

This clone has a handful of counts. The rearrangement links TRBV4-3 to TRBJ1-2; no definite D call. Germline loops: CDR1 LGHNA, CDR2 YSLEER. V was cut by 3 bases and J by 2 bases, with 4 bases left in between. The CDR3 covers 12 residues. The CDR3 loop is CASSQSNYGYTF. The CDR3 bases are TGCGCCAGCAGCCAGAGCAACTATGGCTACACCTTC.

This chain uses TRBV2 with TRBJ1-3; D remains unclear. Trimming stripped 7 bases from V and 0 bases from J, with 10 bases between. Germline values: CDR1 SNHLY, CDR2 FYNNEI. The CDR3 runs 14 residues. CDR3 nucleotides: TGTGCCAGCACCTCAGCGGCCTCTGGAAACACCATATATTTT. Amino acids: CASTSAASGNTIYF.

Comments on this clone: Within the sample, other DNA sequences also encode this same CDR3. The gene calls are TRBV30 and TRBJ1-3, with D possibly being TRBD1 (5 bases). CDR1 and CDR2 (germline): GTSNPN, SVGIG (reference sequence). The V and J ends lost 3 bases and 2 bases respectively, with 8 bases between them. The CDR3 runs to 13 residues. CDR3 DNA: TGTGCCTGGAGACAGACAGCTGGAAACACCATATATTTT. Translating it yields CAWRQTAGNTIYF.

CDR3 nucleotide sequence: TGTGCCATCAGTGACCCGGGGATTTTCTCCTCCTACAATGAGCAGTTCTTC. Amino acid sequence: CAISDPGIFSSYNEQFF. The rearrangement links TRBV10-3 to TRBJ2-1, with a tentative D call TRBD2 (5 bases). This CDR3 is built from 17 residues. Trimming left V 3 bases short and J 0 bases short, with 15 bases between. Per the germline V gene, CDR1 is ENHRY and CDR2 is SYGVKD.

The chain uses TRBV7-7 and TRBJ2-1; TRBD2 aligns across 8 bases. CDR1 is SSHAT, CDR2 FNYEAQ, per germline (reference sequence). V was clipped by 3 bases and J by 4 bases; unmatched bases: 8. CDR3 size: 16 residues. In DNA form, the CDR3 reads TGTGCCAGCAGCTTGAGAGCGGGAGAGGGTTACAATGAGCAGTTCTTC. Its translation: CASSLRAGEGYNEQFF.

The chain has TRBV28 and TRBJ2-5; 10 bases are a match to TRBD1. Trimming at V came to 6 bases and at J to 4 bases, leaving 8 bases not matched to a gene. Germline CDR1 reads MDHEN; CDR2 reads SYDVKM. The CDR3 runs to 15 residues. The CDR3 coding sequence is TGTGCCAGCAGCCGCCCGGGACAGGGGTTAGAGACCCAGTACTTC. Amino acid sequence: CASSRPGQGLETQYF.

CDR3 DNA: TGCGCCAGCAGCGATAGTATATCGGGACAGGGGGCACTCAATGAGCAGTTCTTC. This translates into CASSDSISGQGALNEQFF. The chain employs TRBV5-1 and TRBJ2-1; 12 nucleotides align to TRBD1. J lost 6 bases, V lost 4 bases, and 14 bases had no gene match. This CDR3 is 18 amino acids long. Germline V gene data show CDR1 as SGHRS and CDR2 as YFSETQ.

Points on this clone: The sample holds other DNA sequences that translate to the same CDR3. This chain links TRBV19 with TRBJ1-5, with D possibly TRBD1 on 5 matching bases. Germline V gives CDR1 LNHDA, CDR2 SQIVND (reference sequence). Between the trimmed V and J ends, which lost 2 bases and 2 bases, there was a span of 7 bases. This CDR3 has 14 amino acids. CDR3 residues: CASSIQGGNQPQHF. For the CDR3, the DNA is TGTGCCAGTAGTATACAGGGCGGCAATCAGCCCCAGCATTTT. The full variable domain, its missing parts supplied by reference TRBV19 and TRBJ1-5, is DGGITQSPKYLFRKEGQNVTLSCEQNLNHDAMYWYRQDPGQGLRLIYYSQIVNDFQKGDIAEGYSVSREKKESFPLTVTSAQKNPTAFYLCASSIQGGNQPQHFGDGTRLSIL.